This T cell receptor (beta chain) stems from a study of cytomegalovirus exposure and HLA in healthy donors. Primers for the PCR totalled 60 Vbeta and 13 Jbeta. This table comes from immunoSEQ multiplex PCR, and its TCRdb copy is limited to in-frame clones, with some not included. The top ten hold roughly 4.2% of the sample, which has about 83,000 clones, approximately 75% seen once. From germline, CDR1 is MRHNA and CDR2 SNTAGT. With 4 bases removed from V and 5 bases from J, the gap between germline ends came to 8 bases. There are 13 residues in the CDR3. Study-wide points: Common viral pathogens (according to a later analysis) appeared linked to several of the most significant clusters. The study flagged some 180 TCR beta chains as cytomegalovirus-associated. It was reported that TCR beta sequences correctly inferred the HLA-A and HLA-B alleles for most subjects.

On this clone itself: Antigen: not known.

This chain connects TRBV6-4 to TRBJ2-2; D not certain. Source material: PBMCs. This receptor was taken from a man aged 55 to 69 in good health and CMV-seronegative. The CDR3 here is CASSGGRTGELFF. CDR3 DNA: TGTGCCAGCAGTGGAGGAAGGACCGGGGAGCTGTTTTTT.